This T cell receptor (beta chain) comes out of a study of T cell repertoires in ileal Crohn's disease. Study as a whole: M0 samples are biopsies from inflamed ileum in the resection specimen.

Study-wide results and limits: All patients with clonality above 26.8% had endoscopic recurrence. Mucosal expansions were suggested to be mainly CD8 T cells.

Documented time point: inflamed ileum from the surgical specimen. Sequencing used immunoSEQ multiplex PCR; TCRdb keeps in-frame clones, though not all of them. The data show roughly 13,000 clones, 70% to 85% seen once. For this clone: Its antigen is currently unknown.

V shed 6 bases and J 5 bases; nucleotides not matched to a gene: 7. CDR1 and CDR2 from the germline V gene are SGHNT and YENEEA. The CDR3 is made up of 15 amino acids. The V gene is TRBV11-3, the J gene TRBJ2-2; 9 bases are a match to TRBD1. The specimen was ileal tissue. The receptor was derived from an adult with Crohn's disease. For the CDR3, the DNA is TGTGCCAGCAGACAAGGACAGGGGAAAACCGGGGAGCTGTTTTTT. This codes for CASRQGQGKTGELFF.